The 5 T cell receptor beta chains in this list originate from one sample, sequenced in a study of blood T cell repertoires in COVID-19. The protocol was immunoSEQ multiplex PCR, while the TCRdb copy is restricted to in-frame clones and leaves out a portion. The data hold 110,000 or so clones, with 85% observed a single time. Sample: peripheral blood. The origin of the receptors is a man aged 50 to 60 with acute or convalescent COVID-19.

The chain carries TRBV28 and TRBJ2-3; D ambiguous. Germline CDR1 is MDHEN and CDR2 is SYDVKM. The length of the CDR3 is 11 residues. V lost 5 bases, J lost 2 bases, and 2 bases lay in between. CDR3 nucleotide sequence: TGTGCCAGCAGTCACACAGATACGCAGTATTTT. Translating gives CASSHTDTQYF.

The rearrangement links TRBV15 to TRBJ2-7, with D perhaps TRBD1 (6 bases). The CDR3 extends over 14 amino acids. Germline V gene data show CDR1 as LNHNV and CDR2 as YYDKDF (reference sequence). V was shortened by 1 base and J by 4 bases, with 11 bases between the two germline ends. The CDR3 reads CATSRGRGAYEQYF. The CDR3 bases are TGTGCCACCAGCAGAGGCAGGGGAGCGTACGAGCAGTACTTC.

V and J are TRBV7-8 and TRBJ1-5; D gene uncertain. CDR3 length: 17 amino acids. V lost 5 bases and J lost 0, with 17 bases in between. The germline CDR1 and CDR2 sequences are SGHVS and FQNEAQ. The CDR3 bases are TGTGCCAGCAGCATAGGAGCTAGAGGGTATAGCAATCAGCCCCAGCATTTT. Its translation: CASSIGARGYSNQPQHF. Together with reference TRBV7-8 and TRBJ1-5, the CDR3 gives the full variable domain: GAGVSQSPRYKVAKRGQDVALRCDPISGHVSLFWYQQALGQGPEFLTYFQNEAQLDKSGLPSDRFFAERPEGSVSTLKIQRTQQEDSAVYLCASSIGARGYSNQPQHFGDGTRLSIL.

This chain links TRBV27 with TRBJ2-1; TRBD1 agrees at 10 bases. The V gene end was trimmed by 5 bases and the J gene end by 5 bases; junction bases not matched to a gene: 15. This CDR3 comprises 18 residues. Germline V gives CDR1 MNHEY, CDR2 SMNVEV (reference sequence). The CDR3 nucleotides are TGTGCCAGCAGTACAACGGGACAGGGGCCTCTCCAGGACAATGAGCAGTTCTTC. Residues: CASSTTGQGPLQDNEQFF.

This sequence joins TRBV5-4 and TRBJ2-1; TRBD2 matches 11 bases. Germline V gives CDR1 SGHNT, CDR2 YYREEE (reference sequence). This CDR3 is 16 amino acids long. V shed 0 bases and J 7 bases; nucleotides not matched to a gene: 6. The CDR3 sequence is CASSLVRTSGRNEQFF. The CDR3 DNA is TGTGCCAGCAGCTTGGTGAGGACTAGCGGGCGTAATGAGCAGTTCTTC.